This T cell receptor (beta chain) came from a study of memory CD4+ T cells and cytomegalovirus serostatus. General study findings and limits: Of roughly 180 reported CMV TCRbeta sequences, under 70 were found in memory CD4+ repertoires.

Germline V lookup: CDR1 SNHLY, CDR2 FYNNEI. This CDR3 has 13 residues. Deletions cut 7 bases from V and 5 bases from J, with 12 bases between. Single viable CD3+CD4+CD8-CD45RO+ cells were sorted as the memory CD4+ T cells. Comment on this clone: Antigen specificity is unknown.

TCRdb keeps only in-frame clones here, not all; method: immunoSEQ multiplex PCR. The sample holds tens of thousands of clones; roughly three quarters are singletons and the top ten take about 0.8%. The sample was memory CD4+ T cells from blood. This clonotype originated in an adult in good health and CMV-seronegative. V gene TRBV2 combines with J gene TRBJ1-5, with D tentatively TRBD1 (6 bases). In DNA, the CDR3 is TGTGCCAGCACTAGGGGGGACCATCAGCCCCAGCATTTT. Translation gives CASTRGDHQPQHF.